The 5 T cell receptor beta chains in this list originate from one sample, sequenced in a study of cytomegalovirus exposure and HLA in healthy donors. The method was immunoSEQ multiplex PCR; TCRdb's version includes in-frame clones alone and lacks a portion of them. This table holds about 110,000 clones, approximately 87% found once. The sample consisted of PBMCs. These receptors all come from a woman under 40 in good health and CMV-seropositive.

V usage is TRBV7-9 and J usage is TRBJ2-2, with D maybe TRBD2 (6 bases). CDR1 and CDR2 from the germline V gene are SEHNR and FQNEAQ (reference sequence). The V gene lost 7 bases and the J gene lost 6 bases, with 24 bases spanning the gap. CDR3 length: 17 residues. The CDR3, as DNA: TGTGCCAGCACCAATTTAGGGGACTCCCGTCCCCCCGGGGAGCTGTTTTTT. This gives the protein CASTNLGDSRPPGELFF. The variable domain in full, with the rest retrieved from reference TRBV7-9 and TRBJ2-2, is DTGVSQNPRHKITKRGQNVTFRCDPISEHNRLYWYRQTLGQGPEFLTYFQNEAQLEKSRLLSDRFSAERPKGSFSTLEIQRTEQGDSAMYLCASTNLGDSRPPGELFFGEGSRLTVL.

This clone has just a few counts. Other DNA sequences in the same sample also yield this CDR3. The chain employs TRBV6-6 and TRBJ1-3; the match to TRBD1 covers 8 bases. Trimming took 2 bases from V and 4 from J; bases not matched to a gene: 1. The germline V gene has CDR1 MNHNY and CDR2 SVGAGI (reference sequence). CDR3 size: 14 residues. The CDR3 reads CASSYGQGGNTIYF. CDR3 sequence (DNA): TGTGCCAGCAGTTACGGACAGGGAGGAAACACCATATATTTT.

This chain connects TRBV7-3 to TRBJ2-1; perhaps TRBD1 as D (5 bases). The CDR3 length is 13 residues. Per germline, CDR1 SGHTA and CDR2 FQGTGA. V lost 2 bases, J lost 4 bases, and 6 bases lay in between. The CDR3 spells CASSLRQYNEQFF. For the CDR3, the DNA is TGTGCCAGCAGCTTACGACAGTACAATGAGCAGTTCTTC. The full variable domain, with the rest looked up from reference TRBV7-3 and TRBJ2-1, is GAGVSQTPSNKVTEKGKYVELRCDPISGHTALYWYRQSLGQGPEFLIYFQGTGAADDSGLPNDRFFAVRPEGSVSTLKIQRTERGDSAVYLCASSLRQYNEQFFGPGTRLTVL.

This clone was seen once. The chain is built from TRBV18 and TRBJ2-7; 7 bases match TRBD2. V shed 6 bases, J shed 5 bases, and the junction held 7 bases outside the gene matches. In germline, CDR1 is KGHSH, CDR2 LQKENI. This CDR3 comprises 13 residues. The CDR3 sequence is CASSPASGHEQYF. The CDR3 region has the DNA TGTGCCAGCTCTCCGGCTAGCGGCCACGAGCAGTACTTC.

The J gene is TRBJ2-1, the V gene TRBV5-6, with 7 bases fitting TRBD1. Germline CDR1 reads SGHDT; CDR2 reads YYEEEE. J gave up 3 bases and V 4 bases, and 7 bases lay outside the gene matches. This CDR3 is 15 amino acids long. The CDR3 coding sequence is TGTGCCAGCAGCCTAGGGACAGCGAGCTACAATGAGCAGTTCTTC. Translated: CASSLGTASYNEQFF. Drawing the rest from reference TRBV5-6 and TRBJ2-1, the complete variable domain is DAGVTQSPTHLIKTRGQQVTLRCSPKSGHDTVSWYQQALGQGPQFIFQYYEEEERQRGNFPDRFSGHQFPNYSSELNVNALLLGDSALYLCASSLGTASYNEQFFGPGTRLTVL.